This T cell receptor beta chain was recorded in a study of vaccination effects on CD4 cells after COVID-19. CD4+ T cell isolation took place after 10 days of culture. This clone was recorded a few times. Its antigen is still unknown. Clones were read by immunoSEQ multiplex PCR, and TCRdb kept only the in-frame ones, dropping some. Among 70,000 to 75,000 clones listed, about 74% were seen once. The germline gives CDR1 SGHVS, CDR2 FQNEAQ. CDR3 length equals 17 residues. Trimming cost V 4 bases and J 4 bases; bases outside gene matches: 7. The sequence was collected from a human donor who received a COVID-19 vaccine. This chain links TRBV7-8 with TRBJ2-6; 10 bases are a match to TRBD2. The source was CD4+ T cells from PBMCs cultured without peptide, collected before COVID-19 vaccination. CDR3 in amino acids: CASSSRLAGSGANVLTF. In DNA form, the CDR3 reads TGTGCCAGCAGCTCGAGACTAGCGGGCTCGGGGGCCAACGTCCTGACTTTC.